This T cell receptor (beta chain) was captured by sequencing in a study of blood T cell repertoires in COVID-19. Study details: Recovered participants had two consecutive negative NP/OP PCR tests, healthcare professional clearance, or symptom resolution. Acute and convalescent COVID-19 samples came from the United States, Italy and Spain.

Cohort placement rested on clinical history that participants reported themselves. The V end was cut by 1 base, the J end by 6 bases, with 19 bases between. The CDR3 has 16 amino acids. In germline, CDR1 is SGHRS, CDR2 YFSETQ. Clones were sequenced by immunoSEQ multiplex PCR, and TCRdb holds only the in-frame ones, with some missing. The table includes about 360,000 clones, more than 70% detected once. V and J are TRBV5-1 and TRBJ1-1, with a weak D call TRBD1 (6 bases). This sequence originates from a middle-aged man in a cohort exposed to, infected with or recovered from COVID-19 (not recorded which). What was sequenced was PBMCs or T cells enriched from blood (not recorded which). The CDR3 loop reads CASSLIEGRGGAEAFF. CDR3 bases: TGCGCCAGCAGCTTGATTGAGGGCCGAGGGGGAGCTGAAGCTTTCTTT.